This entry lists 28 T cell receptor beta chains sequenced from one sample in a study of T cells in Graves' hyperthyroidism and ophthalmopathy. TCR beta CDR3 sequences were amplified from RNA transcripts. TCR CDR3 regions were first amplified by RT-PCR with HTBI primers. TCRdb recomputed calls from the multiplex PCR reads with MiXCR, one row per CDR3 protein. This sample has about 320,000 distinct CDR3 sequences, with roughly 15% found just once. The sequenced material came from blood. Receptor source: a man younger than 45 with Graves' hyperthyroidism.

In its sample, this clonotype was seen many times. The gene calls are TRBV29-1 and TRBJ2-5; D ambiguous. CDR1 and CDR2 (germline): SQVTM, ANQGSEA. The CDR3 has 11 residues. Trimming shortened V by 0 bases and J by 5 bases, and 4 bases separated the two germline ends. CDR3 sequence reads: CSVEDSETQYF. The CDR3 bases are TGCAGCGTTGAAGATTCGGAGACCCAGTACTTC.

The V and J genes are TRBV20-1 and TRBJ2-7; 7 nucleotides match TRBD1. The V gene end was trimmed by 1 base and the J gene end by 0 bases; junction bases not matched to a gene: 3. CDR3 length: 14 amino acids. CDR1 is DFQATT and CDR2 is SNEGSKA in the germline V gene (reference sequence). The CDR3 here is CSARVAGGSYEQYF. The CDR3 bases are TGCAGTGCTAGAGTGGCAGGGGGCTCCTACGAGCAGTACTTC.

This CDR3 is CASSWGTYNEQFF. CDR3 bases: TGTGCCAGCAGCTGGGGGACTTACAATGAGCAGTTCTTC. The rearrangement joins TRBV11-2 to TRBJ2-1, with a possible D match to TRBD2 (6 bases). From germline, CDR1 is SGHAT and CDR2 FQNNGV. The CDR3 contains 13 residues. Trimming left V 4 bases short and J 4 bases short, with 8 bases between. Full variable domain (rest looked up from reference TRBV11-2 and TRBJ2-1): EAGVAQSPRYKIIEKRQSVAFWCNPISGHATLYWYQQILGQGPKLLIQFQNNGVVDDSQLPKDRFSAERLKGVDSTLKIQPAKLEDSAVYLCASSWGTYNEQFFGPGTRLTVL.

This clonotype was found a few times. The chain is built from TRBV20-1 and TRBJ2-5; perhaps TRBD2 as D (5 bases). V was pared by 3 bases and J by 5 bases, with 10 bases between. CDR1 is DFQATT and CDR2 is SNEGSKA in the germline V gene (reference sequence). The CDR3 extends over 12 amino acids. The CDR3 reads CSAREDGETQYF. CDR3 in DNA: TGCAGTGCTAGGGAGGATGGGGAGACCCAGTACTTC.

Many counts were recorded for this clonotype. This chain connects TRBV2 to TRBJ2-7, with TRBD2 identical over 9 bases. There are 15 residues in the CDR3. The germline CDR1 and CDR2 sequences are SNHLY and FYNNEI. With V trimmed by 2 bases and J by 1 base, 3 bases remained unmatched. The CDR3 protein is CASSESSGKSYEQYF. The CDR3 DNA is TGTGCCAGCAGTGAATCTAGCGGGAAGTCCTACGAGCAGTACTTC.

This clonotype has a count of ten or more. The gene calls are TRBV2 and TRBJ2-4; 11 bases are a match to TRBD1. In germline, CDR1 is SNHLY, CDR2 FYNNEI. Trimming cost V 6 bases and J 12 bases; bases outside gene matches: 4. The CDR3 loop spans 12 amino acids. The CDR3 region has the DNA TGTGCCAGCAGCCCGGGACAGGGGGGTCAGTACTTC. It encodes CASSPGQGGQYF.

The rearrangement uses TRBV20-1 and TRBJ1-6, with D unclear. The CDR3 totals 14 residues. CDR1 is DFQATT and CDR2 is SNEGSKA in the germline V gene (reference sequence). V lost 2 bases, J lost 5 bases, and 10 bases lay in between. The CDR3 DNA sequence: TGCAGTGCTAGAAGGCAGGAGAATAATTCACCCCTCCACTTT. Encoded protein: CSARRQENNSPLHF.

CDR3 nucleotides: TGTGCCAGCAGCTCCCTGACTAGCGGGAAAACACGTGAGCAGTTCTTC. Its protein product is CASSSLTSGKTREQFF. V and J are TRBV5-6 and TRBJ2-1; 11 nucleotides match TRBD2. This CDR3 comprises 16 residues. CDR1 is SGHDT, CDR2 YYEEEE, per germline. V shed 3 bases and J 9 bases; nucleotides not matched to a gene: 11.

To note about this clonotype: This may come from a read error, since a much larger clone is one base off. The chain couples TRBV6-2 or TRBV6-3 to TRBJ2-7, with TRBD2 identical over 7 bases. The end of the DNA aligns better with TRBJ2-1, so the J call may be wrong. The CDR3 has 14 amino acids. Germline V gene sequence: CDR1 MNHEY, CDR2 SVGEGT. The CDR3 DNA reads as TGTGCCAGCAGTTACTCGGGCGGGAGCTACGAGCAGTTCTTC. Protein: CASSYSGGSYEQFF.

This clonotype was detected many times. The chain combines TRBV11-2 with TRBJ2-1; D might be TRBD1 (6 bases). V shed 6 bases and J shed 4 bases, with 13 bases lying between them. The germline gives CDR1 SGHAT, CDR2 FQNNGV. The CDR3 runs to 14 residues. The CDR3 DNA follows: TGTGCCAGCAGTCCATATACAGGGTACAATGAGCAGTTCTTC. Protein: CASSPYTGYNEQFF.

The chain combines TRBV5-6 with TRBJ2-7, with D maybe TRBD2 (7 bases). V gave up 0 bases and J gave up 8 bases, with 15 bases separating them. Germline assignment: CDR1 SGHDT and CDR2 YYEEEE. This CDR3 has 14 residues. The CDR3 sequence: CASSLGGGPVQQYF. In nucleotides, the CDR3 is TGTGCCAGCAGCTTGGGGGGGGGGCCTGTCCAGCAGTACTTC.

This clonotype appeared many times. V gene TRBV28 combines with J gene TRBJ1-4; D may be TRBD1 (5 bases). This CDR3 contains 15 residues. Deletions cut 5 bases from V and 4 bases from J, with 14 bases between. Germline V CDR1 and CDR2: MDHEN, SYDVKM. Here the CDR3 reads CASSPSGRRNEKLFF. CDR3 DNA sequence: TGTGCCAGCAGTCCATCGGGACGGCGTAATGAAAAACTGTTTTTT. The complete variable domain, with remaining parts taken from reference TRBV28 and TRBJ1-4, reads DVKVTQSSRYLVKRTGEKVFLECVQDMDHENMFWYRQDPGLGLRLIYFSYDVKMKEKGDIPEGYSVSREKKERFSLILESASTNQTSMYLCASSPSGRRNEKLFFGSGTQLSVL.

In this sample, this clonotype turned up many times. CDR3 residues: CASSPSTSNQPQHF. CDR3 nucleotides: TGTGCCAGCAGCCCAAGTACGAGCAATCAGCCCCAGCATTTT. The chain couples TRBV11-2 to TRBJ1-5; D is ambiguous. CDR3 length: 14 residues. Trimming left V 5 bases short and J 1 base short, with 9 bases between. The germline V gene has CDR1 SGHAT and CDR2 FQNNGV.

This clonotype was seen more than once but under ten times. The chain joins TRBV7-9 to TRBJ2-2, with 7 bases lining up with TRBD2. After removal of 5 bases from V and 1 base from J, the junction contained 7 bases not matched to a gene. Germline lookup yields CDR1 SEHNR and CDR2 FQNEAQ (reference sequence). The CDR3 extends over 16 amino acids. CDR3 nucleotide sequence: TGTGCCAGCAGCCCAGACCCTAGCGGGAACACCGGGGAGCTGTTTTTT. Translating it yields CASSPDPSGNTGELFF. Using reference TRBV7-9 and TRBJ2-2 for the parts outside the CDR3, the full variable domain is DTGVSQNPRHKITKRGQNVTFRCDPISEHNRLYWYRQTLGQGPEFLTYFQNEAQLEKSRLLSDRFSAERPKGSFSTLEIQRTEQGDSAMYLCASSPDPSGNTGELFFGEGSRLTVL.

This clonotype was recorded a few times. DNA for the CDR3: TGTGCCAGCAGTTTACCGGGAGGGGGAGTACAAGAGACCCAGTACTTC. Protein: CASSLPGGGVQETQYF. The chain couples TRBV28 to TRBJ2-5, with 8 bases matching TRBD2. Germline lookup yields CDR1 MDHEN and CDR2 SYDVKM. This CDR3 spans 16 amino acids. The ends lost 2 bases at V and 2 bases at J; junction bases unmatched: 7.

This clonotype was counted at least ten times. The chain is built from TRBV14 and TRBJ2-1; 16 nucleotides align to TRBD2. Germline CDR1 is SGHDN and CDR2 is FVKESK. Trimming removed 4 bases from V and 10 bases from J; junction bases left unmatched: 10. This CDR3 has 17 amino acids. The CDR3 bases are TGTGCCAGCAGCCCGAGAACCGGGACTAGCGGGAGGGAAGAGCAGTTCTTC. As protein: CASSPRTGTSGREEQFF.

This clonotype was detected ten times or more. The rearrangement uses TRBV13 and TRBJ2-1; 11 positions match TRBD2. The junction had 9 bases not matched to a gene; V was cut back by 5 bases and J by 9 bases. CDR1 and CDR2 (germline): PRHDT, FYEKMQ (reference sequence). The CDR3 sequence is 15 residues long. CDR3 in DNA: TGTGCCAGCAGCCTTAGCGGGAGGGTGTGGAGTGAGCAGTTCTTC. Protein product: CASSLSGRVWSEQFF.

A few counts support this clonotype. The J gene is TRBJ1-4, the V gene TRBV6-5; weak D call: TRBD1 (5 bases). V lost 0 bases and J lost 8, with 16 bases in between. The CDR3 consists of 16 residues. Germline V lookup: CDR1 MNHEY, CDR2 SVGAGI. In DNA form, the CDR3 reads TGTGCCAGCAGTTACTCGGAGGGGACGTTGGAGGAAAAACTGTTTTTT. This encodes CASSYSEGTLEEKLFF.

This clonotype has a count of ten or more. The chain links TRBV12-3 or TRBV12-4 to TRBJ1-3; D is undetermined. V gave up 6 bases and J gave up 3 bases, with 6 bases separating them. The CDR3 is 12 amino acids. CDR3 amino acids: CASSPVGNTIYF. The CDR3 nucleotides read TGTGCCAGCAGCCCGGTTGGAAACACCATATATTTT.

This chain links TRBV11-1 with TRBJ2-1; the match to TRBD2 covers 12 bases. The V gene end was trimmed by 5 bases and the J gene end by 8 bases; junction bases not matched to a gene: 13. Germline CDR1 and CDR2: SGHAT and FQDESV (reference sequence). The CDR3 is made up of 17 amino acids. Here the CDR3 reads CASSPGPGTSGFYEQFF. The DNA of the CDR3 is TGTGCCAGCAGCCCCGGACCCGGGACTAGCGGGTTCTATGAGCAGTTCTTC. Full variable domain (outside the CDR3, taken from reference TRBV11-1 and TRBJ2-1): EAEVAQSPRYKITEKSQAVAFWCDPISGHATLYWYRQILGQGPELLVQFQDESVVDDSQLPKDRFSAERLKGVDSTLKIQPAELGDSAMYLCASSPGPGTSGFYEQFFGPGTRLTVL.

This clonotype has a handful of counts. The rearrangement joins TRBV4-1 to TRBJ2-7; D unclear. Trimming took 3 bases from V and 5 from J, leaving 17 bases between them. CDR1 and CDR2 from the germline V gene are MGHRA and YSYEKL. The CDR3 runs 15 residues. CDR3 protein: CASSQSQNPMNEQYF. The CDR3 DNA is TGCGCCAGCAGCCAGTCCCAAAATCCAATGAACGAGCAGTACTTC.

This clonotype was detected ten times or more. The chain joins TRBV5-1 to TRBJ2-5, with 10 bases matching TRBD2. The CDR3 is 15 amino acids. Germline-derived CDR1 and CDR2 are SGHRS and YFSETQ. Trimming at V came to 1 base and at J to 2 bases, leaving 2 bases not matched to a gene. The CDR3 reads CASSLSLAGQETQYF. The CDR3 nucleotides are TGCGCCAGCAGCTTGTCACTAGCGGGGCAAGAGACCCAGTACTTC.

The V and J genes are TRBV27 and TRBJ2-1; 8 bases fit TRBD2. The CDR3 covers 15 residues. CDR1 is MNHEY, CDR2 SMNVEV, per germline (reference sequence). After removal of 6 bases from V and 7 bases from J, the junction contained 11 bases not matched to a gene. In DNA form, the CDR3 reads TGTGCCAGCAGCCATACAGCGGGAGCGTTGAATGAGCAGTTCTTC. Its protein product is CASSHTAGALNEQFF.

This clonotype has only a few counts. The chain employs TRBV7-8 and TRBJ1-2; D not resolved. The germline V gene encodes CDR1 SGHVS and CDR2 FQNEAQ. Between the trimmed V and J ends, which lost 0 bases and 8 bases, there was a span of 16 bases. CDR3 length: 15 residues. The CDR3 here is CASSLALRRPQGYTF. CDR3 nucleotides: TGTGCCAGCAGCTTAGCTTTGCGGCGGCCTCAGGGCTACACCTTC. Looking up the rest from reference TRBV7-8 and TRBJ1-2 gives the full variable domain: GAGVSQSPRYKVAKRGQDVALRCDPISGHVSLFWYQQALGQGPEFLTYFQNEAQLDKSGLPSDRFFAERPEGSVSTLKIQRTQQEDSAVYLCASSLALRRPQGYTFGSGTRLTVV.

This clonotype has ten or more counts. The genes are TRBV4-2 and TRBJ1-5, with D tentatively TRBD1 (6 bases). This CDR3 contains 14 residues. Germline values: CDR1 LGHNA, CDR2 YNFKEQ. V gave up 1 base and J gave up 11 bases, with 15 bases separating them. CDR3 coding DNA: TGTGCCAGCAGCCAAGTTGTGGGGGCAAGGGCCCAGCATTTT. It translates to CASSQVVGARAQHF.

This chain connects TRBV27 to TRBJ2-3, with TRBD2 matching 9 bases. Germline CDR1 is MNHEY and CDR2 is SMNVEV (reference sequence). The CDR3 spans 18 residues. Trimming took 1 base from V and 2 from J; bases not matched to a gene: 10. The CDR3 nucleotides read TGTGCCAGCAGTTTATGGAATGTGGCTAGCGGGAACACAGATACGCAGTATTTT. The encoded protein is CASSLWNVASGNTDTQYF.

This clonotype has a count of ten or more. The chain has TRBV27 and TRBJ2-7; 9 bases fit TRBD1. CDR1 MNHEY and CDR2 SMNVEV come from the germline V gene (reference sequence). The CDR3 has 14 residues. J lost 5 bases, V lost 3 bases, and 5 bases had no gene match. The CDR3 reads CASSLGQGVHEQYF. The CDR3 DNA sequence: TGTGCCAGCAGTTTGGGACAGGGAGTCCACGAGCAGTACTTC.

Worth noting for this clonotype: This may be a read error, as it is one base from a much larger clone. The chain employs TRBV9 and TRBJ2-3; 15 bases fit TRBD2. CDR1 and CDR2 from the germline V gene are SGDLS and YYNGEE. V was clipped by 4 bases and J by 4 bases; unmatched bases: 7. The CDR3 is made up of 17 amino acids. CDR3 DNA sequence: TGTGCCAGCAGCTCCCAGGGACTAGCGGGAGGTCCAGATACGCAGTATTTT. Translation gives CASSSQGLAGGPDTQYF.